This TCR beta chain is drawn from a study of shared clonotypes between healthy human individuals. Assay: immunoSEQ multiplex PCR; the TCRdb copy retains only in-frame clones and omits some. The data contain 2,500,000 or so clones, around 93% of them singletons. This TCR derives from a man in his late teens or twenties in good health. Some clones in this sample may be carry-over from other donors' samples. The sequenced sample consisted of naive CD4+ T cells from PBMCs. As for subset: CD45RA+ positively selected.

The CDR3 here is CASSVGVGPPVNTIYF. In DNA, the CDR3 is TGTGCCAGCAGCGTAGGGGTGGGACCTCCAGTAAACACCATATATTTT. The chain carries TRBV9 and TRBJ1-3; tentative D call: TRBD1 (5 bases). Germline V gives CDR1 SGDLS, CDR2 YYNGEE. V lost 0 bases and J 6 bases, leaving 16 bases between the germline ends. The CDR3 has 16 residues. Variable domain in full (rest from reference TRBV9 and TRBJ1-3): DSGVTQTPKHLITATGQRVTLRCSPRSGDLSVYWYQQSLDQGLQFLIQYYNGEERAKGNILERFSAQQFPDLHSELNLSSLELGDSALYFCASSVGVGPPVNTIYFGEGSWLTVV.